These 16 T cell receptor beta chains were all obtained from the same sample, sequenced in a study of cytomegalovirus exposure and HLA in healthy donors. Using immunoSEQ multiplex PCR, the repertoire was profiled, and TCRdb retains in-frame clones only, with some absent. The sample includes about 78,000 clones, 96% seen only once; the top ten take 1.5% to 2%. Sequencing was done on a sample of PBMCs. The receptors originated from a young man in good health and CMV-seropositive.

CDR3 residues: CASSLIDEQYF. The CDR3 DNA reads as TGCGCCAGCAGCTTGATCGACGAGCAGTACTTC. The chain employs TRBV5-1 and TRBJ2-7; D remains ambiguous. The CDR3 is 11 amino acids. V gave up 1 base and J gave up 5 bases, with 4 bases separating them. Germline CDR1 SGHRS, CDR2 YFSETQ.

The rearrangement joins TRBV6-1 to TRBJ1-1; unclear D gene. V was pared by 8 bases and J by 3 bases, with 13 bases between. In germline, CDR1 is MNHNS, CDR2 SASEGT. This CDR3 is 13 amino acids long. CDR3 residues: CASARDTDTEAFF. The CDR3 nucleotides read TGTGCCAGCGCTCGAGACACTGACACTGAAGCTTTCTTT.

The rearrangement links TRBV5-1 to TRBJ2-5; D may be TRBD1 (5 bases). CDR3 length equals 16 residues. The germline V and J ends were trimmed by 0 bases and 1 base, with 13 bases remaining between them. The germline V gene encodes CDR1 SGHRS and CDR2 YFSETQ. The DNA of the CDR3 is TGCGCCAGCAGCTTGGGGCAGGGCTCCACCCAAGAGACCCAGTACTTC. Its translation is CASSLGQGSTQETQYF.

This rearrangement joins TRBV19 to TRBJ2-3, with 15 bases that match TRBD2. Unmatched junction bases numbered 7, after V lost 5 bases and J lost 1 base. CDR3 length equals 18 residues. CDR1 and CDR2 from the germline V gene are LNHDA and SQIVND (reference sequence). This CDR3 reads CASSVGLAGGRRTDTQYF. The CDR3 bases are TGTGCCAGTAGTGTGGGACTAGCGGGAGGCCGACGCACAGATACGCAGTATTTT.

This chain joins TRBV7-6 and TRBJ2-1; TRBD2 matches 8 bases. Germline lookup yields CDR1 SGHVS and CDR2 FNYEAQ. This CDR3 contains 16 residues. The junction had 7 bases not matched to a gene; V was cut back by 0 bases and J by 6 bases. The CDR3 reads CASSLAAAGAVNEQFF. The DNA for the CDR3 is TGTGCCAGCAGCTTAGCCGCAGCGGGAGCCGTCAATGAGCAGTTCTTC.

Written as DNA, the CDR3 is TGTGCCAGCAGTGCCGGGACAGCCGGTAATGAAAAACTGTTTTTT. It codes for CASSAGTAGNEKLFF. This sequence joins TRBV25-1 and TRBJ1-4, with TRBD1 identical over 7 bases. Germline CDR1 reads MGHDK; CDR2 reads SYGVNS. V lost 4 bases, J lost 4 bases, and 6 bases stayed unmatched. The CDR3 is 15 residues long.

This chain links TRBV27 with TRBJ2-7; 8 bases are a match to TRBD1. V was pared by 8 bases and J by 5 bases, with 5 bases of the junction left unmatched. The CDR3 contains 12 residues. CDR1 and CDR2 from the germline V gene are MNHEY and SMNVEV (reference sequence). In nucleotides, the CDR3 is TGTGCCAGCGGGGACAGGTCGGACGAGCAGTACTTC. Encoded protein: CASGDRSDEQYF.

The rearrangement uses TRBV2 and TRBJ1-1; 7 bases fit TRBD1. CDR1 SNHLY and CDR2 FYNNEI come from the germline V gene. Trimming removed 6 bases from V and 5 bases from J; junction bases left unmatched: 0. This CDR3 comprises 11 residues. The CDR3, as DNA: TGTGCCAGCAGCAGGGGGACTGAAGCTTTCTTT. Its translation is CASSRGTEAFF.

The chain employs TRBV7-3 and TRBJ2-1; maybe TRBD1 (6 bases). CDR3 length: 13 amino acids. Trimming removed 1 base at V and 5 bases at J, with 6 bases between. Germline assignment: CDR1 SGHTA and CDR2 FQGTGA. For the CDR3, the DNA is TGTGCCAGCAGCTTAAACAGGGACAATGAGCAGTTCTTC. This sequence encodes CASSLNRDNEQFF. Full variable domain (outside the CDR3, taken from reference TRBV7-3 and TRBJ2-1): GAGVSQTPSNKVTEKGKYVELRCDPISGHTALYWYRQSLGQGPEFLIYFQGTGAADDSGLPNDRFFAVRPEGSVSTLKIQRTERGDSAVYLCASSLNRDNEQFFGPGTRLTVL.

V gene TRBV28 combines with J gene TRBJ2-7, with D perhaps TRBD2 (7 bases). This CDR3 has 13 amino acids. The V end lost 6 bases, the J end lost 4 bases, and 13 bases lay between the germline ends. CDR1 MDHEN and CDR2 SYDVKM come from the germline V gene. In DNA, the CDR3 is TGTGCCAGCAGGGAGGGGGGACTATACGAGCAGTACTTC. The encoded protein is CASREGGLYEQYF. Full variable domain (outside the CDR3, taken from reference TRBV28 and TRBJ2-7): DVKVTQSSRYLVKRTGEKVFLECVQDMDHENMFWYRQDPGLGLRLIYFSYDVKMKEKGDIPEGYSVSREKKERFSLILESASTNQTSMYLCASREGGLYEQYFGPGTRLTVT.

J is TRBJ2-7 and V is TRBV10-3; 10 bases are shared with TRBD2. The CDR3 consists of 13 residues. Looked up from germline, CDR1 is ENHRY and CDR2 is SYGVKD. Trimming cost V 3 bases and J 5 bases; bases outside gene matches: 1. CDR3 coding DNA: TGTGCCATCAGTGAAACTAGCGGGGACGAGCAGTACTTC. Translated, it gives CAISETSGDEQYF.

J is TRBJ1-4 and V is TRBV30; TRBD1 matches 12 bases. CDR3 length: 14 amino acids. The germline V gene has CDR1 GTSNPN and CDR2 SVGIG (reference sequence). V was clipped by 8 bases and J by 1 base; unmatched bases: 2. The CDR3 nucleotides are TGTGCCGGGGACAGGGGGCAAACTAATGAAAAACTGTTTTTT. It is translated as CAGDRGQTNEKLFF.

This sequence joins TRBV19 and TRBJ1-1; D might be TRBD1 (5 bases). The germline gives CDR1 LNHDA, CDR2 SQIVND (reference sequence). The CDR3 totals 15 residues. Trimming shortened V by 5 bases and J by 2 bases, and 15 bases separated the two germline ends. The CDR3 protein is CASSWAGRGNTEAFF. The CDR3 nucleotides are TGTGCCAGTAGTTGGGCAGGGCGGGGAAACACTGAAGCTTTCTTT.

V is TRBV30 and J is TRBJ1-3, with 9 bases lining up with TRBD1. Germline CDR1 is GTSNPN and CDR2 is SVGIG (reference sequence). The CDR3 runs 16 residues. V shed 0 bases and J 3 bases; nucleotides not matched to a gene: 6. The CDR3 DNA reads TGTGCCTGGAGTGTCGATGGGACAGGGATTGGAAACACCATATATTTT. This encodes CAWSVDGTGIGNTIYF.

The genes are TRBV6-1 and TRBJ1-1, with D maybe TRBD1 (5 bases). The CDR3 is made up of 11 amino acids. Germline V gene data show CDR1 as MNHNS and CDR2 as SASEGT. V was pared by 7 bases and J by 11 bases, with 14 bases between. The CDR3 region is CASTWTRGAFF. The CDR3 DNA reads as TGTGCCAGCACCTGGACAAGGGGCGCTTTCTTT.

The chain uses TRBV11-2 and TRBJ2-7; D remains unclear. Trimming shortened V by 4 bases and J by 4 bases, and 11 bases separated the two germline ends. The CDR3 is 13 residues long. From germline, CDR1 is SGHAT and CDR2 FQNNGV. The CDR3 DNA reads as TGTGCCAGCAGCTGGGTTTCAGGATACGAGCAGTACTTC. Translating gives CASSWVSGYEQYF.